This TCR beta chain emerged from a study of T cell clonotyping in hematopoietic cell transplantation. Findings and limits, study-wide: Few recipient clonotypes overlapped donors; over 97% were de novo at given depth. Pathologically expanded recipient clonotypes increased progressively from day 30 to day 180 as diversity fell.

This table comes from immunoSEQ multiplex PCR, and its TCRdb copy is limited to in-frame clones, with some not included. This sample yields 8,000 to 10,000 clones, of which approximately 93% are seen a single time; around 5.7% belongs to the top ten. To note about this clone: Its target is not known.

From germline, CDR1 is SGHRS and CDR2 YFSETQ. The CDR3 is 16 residues long. V trimming: 0 bases; J trimming: 0 bases; junction bases outside the gene matches: 5. This material consisted of PBMCs, taken 100 days after allogeneic stem cell transplant. The rearrangement uses TRBV5-1 and TRBJ2-5; 7 bases are a match to TRBD2. The clonotype comes from a male patient between 45 and 60 years old who had an allogeneic stem cell transplant from a related donor, so T cells may come from the graft donor. Some clones in this sample may be carry-over from other donors' samples. The CDR3 DNA reads as TGCGCCAGCAGCTTGGTTGGTGGGGGGGACCAAGAGACCCAGTACTTC. Protein: CASSLVGGGDQETQYF.